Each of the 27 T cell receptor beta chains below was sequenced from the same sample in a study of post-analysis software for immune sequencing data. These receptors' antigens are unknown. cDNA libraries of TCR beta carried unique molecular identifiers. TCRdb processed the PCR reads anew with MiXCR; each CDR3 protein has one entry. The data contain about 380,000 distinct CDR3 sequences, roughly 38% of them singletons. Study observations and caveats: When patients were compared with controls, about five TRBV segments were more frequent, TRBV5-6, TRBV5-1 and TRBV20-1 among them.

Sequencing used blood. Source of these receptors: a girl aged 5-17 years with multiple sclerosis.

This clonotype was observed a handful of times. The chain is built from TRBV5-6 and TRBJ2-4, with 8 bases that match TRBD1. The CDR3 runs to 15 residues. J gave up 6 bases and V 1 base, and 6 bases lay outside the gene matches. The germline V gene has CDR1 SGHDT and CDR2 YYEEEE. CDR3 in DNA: TGTGCCAGCAGCTTGCCCGGGACAGGCGGAAACATTCAGTACTTC. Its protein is CASSLPGTGGNIQYF.

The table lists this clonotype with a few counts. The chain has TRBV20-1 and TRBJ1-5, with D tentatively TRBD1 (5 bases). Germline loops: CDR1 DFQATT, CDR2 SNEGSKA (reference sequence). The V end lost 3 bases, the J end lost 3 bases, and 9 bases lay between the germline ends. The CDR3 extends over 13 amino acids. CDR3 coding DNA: TGCAGTGCTAGTGCCAGGGCCAATCAGCCCCAGCATTTT. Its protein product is CSASARANQPQHF.

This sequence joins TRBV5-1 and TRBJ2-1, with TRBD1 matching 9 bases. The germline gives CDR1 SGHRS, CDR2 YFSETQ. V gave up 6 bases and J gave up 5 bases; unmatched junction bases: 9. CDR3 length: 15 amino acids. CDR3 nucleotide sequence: TGCGCCAGCACGATTAGGACAGGGGTCAACAATGAGCAGTTCTTC. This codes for CASTIRTGVNNEQFF.

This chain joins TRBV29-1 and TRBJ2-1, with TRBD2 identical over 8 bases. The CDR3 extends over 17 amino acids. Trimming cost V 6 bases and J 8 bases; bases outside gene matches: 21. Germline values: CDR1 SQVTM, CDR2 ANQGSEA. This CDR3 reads CSVGGLSGGHLTDEQFF. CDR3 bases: TGCAGCGTGGGAGGGTTAAGCGGGGGACACCTTACCGATGAGCAGTTCTTC.

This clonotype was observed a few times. The CDR3 spells CASNGGSYEQYF. The CDR3 DNA reads as TGTGCCAGCAACGGGGGCTCCTACGAGCAGTACTTC. V and J are TRBV7-2 and TRBJ2-7, with D perhaps matching TRBD2 (6 bases). Trimming cost V 7 bases and J 0 bases, with 7 bases left between them. The length of the CDR3 is 12 residues. The germline gives CDR1 SGHTA, CDR2 FQGNSA. Together with reference TRBV7-2 and TRBJ2-7, the CDR3 gives the full variable domain: GAGVSQSPSNKVTEKGKDVELRCDPISGHTALYWYRQSLGQGLEFLIYFQGNSAPDKSGLPSDRFSAERTGGSVSTLTIQRTQQEDSAVYLCASNGGSYEQYFGPGTRLTVT.

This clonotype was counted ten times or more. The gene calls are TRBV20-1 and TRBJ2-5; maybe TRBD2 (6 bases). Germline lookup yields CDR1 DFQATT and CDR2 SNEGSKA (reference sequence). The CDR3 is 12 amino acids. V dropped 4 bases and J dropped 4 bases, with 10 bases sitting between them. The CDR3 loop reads CSAKTSSETQYF. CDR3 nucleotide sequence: TGCAGTGCTAAAACTAGCTCAGAGACCCAGTACTTC.

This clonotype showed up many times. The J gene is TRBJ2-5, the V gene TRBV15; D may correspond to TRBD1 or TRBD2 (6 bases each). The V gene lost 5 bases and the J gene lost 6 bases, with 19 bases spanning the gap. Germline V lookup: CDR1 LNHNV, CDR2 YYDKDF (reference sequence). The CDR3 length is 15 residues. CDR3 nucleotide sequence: TGTGCCACCAGCCCCCGGACGGGGGCAAGGCAGACCCAGTACTTC. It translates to CATSPRTGARQTQYF.

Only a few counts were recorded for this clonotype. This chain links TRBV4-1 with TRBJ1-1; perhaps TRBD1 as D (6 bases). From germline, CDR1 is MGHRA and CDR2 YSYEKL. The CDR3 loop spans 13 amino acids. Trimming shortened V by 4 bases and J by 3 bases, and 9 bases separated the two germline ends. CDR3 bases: TGCGCCAGCAGCCTTCCAGGGGACACTGAAGCTTTCTTT. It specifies CASSLPGDTEAFF.

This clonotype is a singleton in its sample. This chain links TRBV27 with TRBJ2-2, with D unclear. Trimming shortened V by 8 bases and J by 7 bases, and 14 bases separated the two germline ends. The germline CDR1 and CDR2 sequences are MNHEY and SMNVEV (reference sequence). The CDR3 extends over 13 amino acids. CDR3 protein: CASRMVARGELFF. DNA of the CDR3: TGTGCCAGCCGCATGGTAGCACGCGGGGAGCTGTTTTTT.

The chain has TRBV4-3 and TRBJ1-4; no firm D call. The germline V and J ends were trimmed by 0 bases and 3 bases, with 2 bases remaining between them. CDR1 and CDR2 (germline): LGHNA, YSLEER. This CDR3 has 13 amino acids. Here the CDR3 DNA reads TGCGCCAGCAGCCAAGAGCCTAATGAAAAACTGTTTTTT. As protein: CASSQEPNEKLFF.

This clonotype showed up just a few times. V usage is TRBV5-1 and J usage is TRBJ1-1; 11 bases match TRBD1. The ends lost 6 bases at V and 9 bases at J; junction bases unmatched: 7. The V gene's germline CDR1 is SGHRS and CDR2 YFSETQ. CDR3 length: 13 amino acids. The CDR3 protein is CASTTGTGGKAFF. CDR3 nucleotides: TGCGCCAGCACAACCGGGACAGGGGGTAAAGCTTTCTTT.

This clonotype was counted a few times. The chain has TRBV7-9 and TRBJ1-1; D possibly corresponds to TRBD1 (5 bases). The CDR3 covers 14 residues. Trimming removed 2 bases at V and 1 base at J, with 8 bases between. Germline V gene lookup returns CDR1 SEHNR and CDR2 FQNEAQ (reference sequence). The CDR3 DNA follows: TGTGCCAGCAGCTTATTAACAGGGAACACTGAAGCTTTCTTT. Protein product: CASSLLTGNTEAFF.

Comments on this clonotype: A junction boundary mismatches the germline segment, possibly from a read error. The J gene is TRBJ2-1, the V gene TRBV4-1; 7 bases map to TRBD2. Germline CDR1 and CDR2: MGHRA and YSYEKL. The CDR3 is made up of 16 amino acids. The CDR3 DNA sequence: TGCGCCAGCAGGCAAGTTTCGGGGGGACGGTCCAATGAGCAGTTCTTC. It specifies CASRQVSGGRSNEQFF.

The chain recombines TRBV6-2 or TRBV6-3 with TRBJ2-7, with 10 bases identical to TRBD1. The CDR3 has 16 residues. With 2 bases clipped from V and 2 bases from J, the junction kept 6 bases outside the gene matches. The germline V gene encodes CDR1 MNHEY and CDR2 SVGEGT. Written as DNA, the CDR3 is TGTGCCAGCAGTTACGAACGGACAGGGGGAACCTACGAGCAGTACTTC. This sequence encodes CASSYERTGGTYEQYF.

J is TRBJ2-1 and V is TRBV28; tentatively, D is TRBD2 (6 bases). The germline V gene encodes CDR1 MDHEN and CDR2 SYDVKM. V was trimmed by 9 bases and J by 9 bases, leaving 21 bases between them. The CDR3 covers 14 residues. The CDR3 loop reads CASTFGGATVEQFF. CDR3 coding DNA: TGTGCCAGTACCTTCGGAGGGGCCACGGTTGAGCAGTTCTTC.

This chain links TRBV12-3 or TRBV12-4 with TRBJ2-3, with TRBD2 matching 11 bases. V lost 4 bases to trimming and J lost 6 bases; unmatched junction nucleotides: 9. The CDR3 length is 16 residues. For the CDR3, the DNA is TGTGCCAGCAGTTCCCGGCTAGCGGGGGGCCTTGATACGCAGTATTTT. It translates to CASSSRLAGGLDTQYF.

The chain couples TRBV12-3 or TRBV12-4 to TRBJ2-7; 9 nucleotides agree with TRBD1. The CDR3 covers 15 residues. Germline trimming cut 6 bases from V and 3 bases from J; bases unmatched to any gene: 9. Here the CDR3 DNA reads TGTGCCAGCAGCCCCAGGACAGGGGACATCTACGAGCAGTACTTC. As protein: CASSPRTGDIYEQYF.

CDR3 sequence reads: CASSLLGGGSNQPQHF. CDR3 bases: TGTGCCAGCAGCCTCCTGGGCGGGGGGAGCAATCAGCCCCAGCATTTT. The rearrangement uses TRBV7-2 and TRBJ1-5, with D possibly being TRBD1 (5 bases). Germline V gene lookup returns CDR1 SGHTA and CDR2 FQGNSA. V was shortened by 5 bases and J by 1 base, with 15 bases between the two germline ends. This CDR3 has 16 amino acids.

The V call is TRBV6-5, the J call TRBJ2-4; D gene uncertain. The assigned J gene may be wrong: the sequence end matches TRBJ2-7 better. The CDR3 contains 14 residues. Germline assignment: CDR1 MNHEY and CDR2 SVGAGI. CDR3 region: CASRFAAETYEQYF. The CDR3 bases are TGTGCCAGCAGATTTGCTGCAGAGACCTACGAGCAGTACTTC.

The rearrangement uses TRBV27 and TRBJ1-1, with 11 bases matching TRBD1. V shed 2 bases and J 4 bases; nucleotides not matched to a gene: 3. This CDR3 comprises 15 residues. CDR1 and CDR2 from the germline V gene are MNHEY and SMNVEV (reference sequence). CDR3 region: CASSLGTGGVTEAFF. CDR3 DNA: TGTGCCAGCAGTTTAGGGACAGGGGGAGTCACTGAAGCTTTCTTT.

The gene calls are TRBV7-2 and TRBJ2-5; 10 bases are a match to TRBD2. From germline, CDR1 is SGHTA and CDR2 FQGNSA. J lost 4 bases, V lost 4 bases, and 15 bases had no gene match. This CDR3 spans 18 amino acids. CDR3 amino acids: CASSYTPGLAGVGETQYF. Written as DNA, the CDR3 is TGTGCCAGCAGCTACACCCCTGGGCTAGCGGGGGTTGGAGAGACCCAGTACTTC.

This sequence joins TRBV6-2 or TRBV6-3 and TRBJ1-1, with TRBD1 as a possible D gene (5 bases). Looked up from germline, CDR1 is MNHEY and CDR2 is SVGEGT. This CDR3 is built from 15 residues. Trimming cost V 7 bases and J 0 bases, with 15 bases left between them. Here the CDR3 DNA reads TGTGCCAGCAAACGAACCGGGGGGATGAACACTGAAGCTTTCTTT. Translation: CASKRTGGMNTEAFF.

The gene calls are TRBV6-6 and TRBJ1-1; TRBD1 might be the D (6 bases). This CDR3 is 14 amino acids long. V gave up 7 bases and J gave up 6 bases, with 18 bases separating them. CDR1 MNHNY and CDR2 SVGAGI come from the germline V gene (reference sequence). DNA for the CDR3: TGTGCCAGCAAAACGGGTGGGGGGCGTCCTGAAGCTTTCTTT. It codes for CASKTGGGRPEAFF.

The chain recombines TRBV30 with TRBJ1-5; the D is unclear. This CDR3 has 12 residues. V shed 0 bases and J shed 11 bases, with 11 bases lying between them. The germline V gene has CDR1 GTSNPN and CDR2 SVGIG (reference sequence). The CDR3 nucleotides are TGTGCCTGGAGTGTACGTGGGCAGACCCAGCATTTT. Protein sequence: CAWSVRGQTQHF.

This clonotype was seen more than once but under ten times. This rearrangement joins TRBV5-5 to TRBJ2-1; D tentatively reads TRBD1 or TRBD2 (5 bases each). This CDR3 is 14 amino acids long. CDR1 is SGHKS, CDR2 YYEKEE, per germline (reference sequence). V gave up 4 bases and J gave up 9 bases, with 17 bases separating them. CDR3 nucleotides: TGTGCCAGCAGCATCCTCAGGGACCGGGTTGAGCAGTTCTTC. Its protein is CASSILRDRVEQFF.

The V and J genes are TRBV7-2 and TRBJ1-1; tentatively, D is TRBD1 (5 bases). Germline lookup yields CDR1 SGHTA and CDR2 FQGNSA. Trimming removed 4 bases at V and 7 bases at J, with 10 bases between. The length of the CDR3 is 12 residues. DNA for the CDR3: TGTGCCAGCAGCTCTGGGACTATTGAAGCTTTCTTT. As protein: CASSSGTIEAFF.

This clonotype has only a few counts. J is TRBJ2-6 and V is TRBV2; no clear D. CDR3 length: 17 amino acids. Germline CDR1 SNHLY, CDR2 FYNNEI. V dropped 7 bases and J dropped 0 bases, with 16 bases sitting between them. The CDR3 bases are TGTGCCAGCACGAGGAGCTTACAGACCTCTGGGGCCAACGTCCTGACTTTC. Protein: CASTRSLQTSGANVLTF.